One and the same sample provided the 10 T cell receptor beta chains below, sequenced in a study of cytomegalovirus exposure and HLA in healthy donors (dated by TCRdb to the late 2010s). Libraries were made using the immunoSEQ multiplex PCR assay. A mixture of 60 forward primers for TCR Vbeta segments and 13 reverse primers for TCR Jbeta segments was used in the multiplex PCR. The table comes from immuneACCESS by way of TCRdb, which keeps in-frame sequences with V and J called. Part of the clones is missing from these tables; in studies checked, under half for an unresolved V gene and the rest for unknown reasons. Here the sample has about 150,000 clones; around 80% occur a single time. The ten largest clones capture over 4% of the sample. Sequencing was carried out using PBMCs. The receptors stem from a man aged 25-45 years in good health.

This chain connects TRBV12-1 to TRBJ2-2; the D call of TRBD1 is as the table states it, not checked on the DNA. TRBV12-1 is reported as a pseudogene. The CDR3 has 18 residues. The CDR3: CASSWQSRQDTNTGELFF. The DNA for the CDR3 is TGTGCCAGCAGCTGGCAAAGCAGGCAGGACACGAACACCGGGGAGCTGTTTTTT.

V gene TRBV11-1 combines with J gene TRBJ2-7, with 8 bases identical to TRBD2. Germline V CDR1 and CDR2: SGHAT, FQDESV (reference sequence). The CDR3 totals 16 residues. V was pared by 5 bases and J by 2 bases, with 11 bases of the junction left unmatched. This CDR3 is CASSPRAGEGTYEQYF. The CDR3 coding sequence is TGTGCCAGCAGCCCCCGAGCGGGAGAGGGAACCTACGAGCAGTACTTC.

The genes are TRBV7-2 and TRBJ2-7; TRBD1 aligns across 9 bases. V was pared by 5 bases and J by 3 bases, with 5 bases of the junction left unmatched. Per the germline V gene, CDR1 is SGHTA and CDR2 is FQGNSA. CDR3 length: 14 amino acids. CDR3 protein: CASSPGQGFYEQYF. Written as DNA, the CDR3 is TGTGCCAGCAGCCCGGGACAGGGTTTCTACGAGCAGTACTTC.

V usage is TRBV4-1 and J usage is TRBJ2-5; 15 positions agree with TRBD2. This CDR3 spans 16 amino acids. Germline V gene data show CDR1 as MGHRA and CDR2 as YSYEKL. Losses at the gene ends were 4 bases for V and 5 bases for J; bases not matched to a gene: 5. CDR3 nucleotides: TGCGCCAGCAGCCGAATTGGGACTAGCGGGAGGGAGACCCAGTACTTC. Amino acids: CASSRIGTSGRETQYF.

The rearrangement links TRBV7-9 to TRBJ1-1; D might be TRBD1 (6 bases). This CDR3 is 16 amino acids long. The germline V gene encodes CDR1 SEHNR and CDR2 FQNEAQ (reference sequence). Trimming stripped 5 bases from V and 3 bases from J, with 19 bases between. This CDR3 is CASSSRDIEYHTEAFF. The CDR3 region has the DNA TGTGCCAGCAGCAGCCGGGACATCGAGTATCACACTGAAGCTTTCTTT.

This chain joins TRBV27 and TRBJ2-1, with 9 bases identical to TRBD1. This CDR3 is 14 amino acids long. Trimming removed 2 bases from V and 8 bases from J; junction bases left unmatched: 4. Germline assignment: CDR1 MNHEY and CDR2 SMNVEV (reference sequence). The CDR3 is CASSLLGQGDEQFF. The CDR3 nucleotides are TGTGCCAGCAGTTTACTGGGACAGGGAGATGAGCAGTTCTTC.

The chain uses TRBV7-9 and TRBJ2-7; D remains ambiguous. CDR3 size: 12 residues. V was shortened by 5 bases and J by 2 bases, with 7 bases between the two germline ends. Germline CDR1 SEHNR, CDR2 FQNEAQ (reference sequence). As DNA, the CDR3 is TGTGCCAGCAGCCCCCCAGCCTACGAGCAGTACTTC. As protein: CASSPPAYEQYF.

The gene calls are TRBV7-9 and TRBJ2-1; 8 nucleotides agree with TRBD2. The CDR3 is 16 residues long. V was clipped by 5 bases and J by 7 bases; unmatched bases: 13. The germline gives CDR1 SEHNR, CDR2 FQNEAQ (reference sequence). CDR3 sequence: CASSGRAGGPHNEQFF. CDR3 DNA sequence: TGTGCCAGCAGCGGACGGGCGGGAGGTCCTCATAATGAGCAGTTCTTC.

This chain connects TRBV2 to TRBJ1-1; 12 positions match TRBD1. CDR1 and CDR2 (germline): SNHLY, FYNNEI. CDR3 length equals 18 residues. The trim removed 2 bases at V and 1 base at J, leaving 8 bases unmatched. Here the CDR3 reads CASSEPGQGAGGNTEAFF. The CDR3, as DNA: TGTGCCAGCAGTGAACCGGGACAGGGGGCCGGGGGGAACACTGAAGCTTTCTTT.

V usage is TRBV6-5 and J usage is TRBJ2-3; TRBD2 matches 11 bases. In germline, CDR1 is MNHEY, CDR2 SVGAGI. J lost 0 bases, V lost 6 bases, and 2 bases had no gene match. This CDR3 region has 15 residues. The CDR3 region is CASRGTSGSTDTQYF. The CDR3 nucleotides read TGTGCCAGCAGAGGGACTAGCGGTAGCACAGATACGCAGTATTTT.